The 21 T cell receptor beta chains listed next were all sequenced from one sample in a study of T cell responses to AZD1222 COVID-19 vaccine. Profiling relied on immunoSEQ multiplex PCR, and the TCRdb table lists in-frame clones only, not all of them. The profile shows 95,000 to 150,000 clones, 70% to 85% of them singletons. The specimen comprised peripheral blood, sampled on day 0 of AZD1222 vaccination. The source of these receptors is an adult in good health.

V usage is TRBV11-2 and J usage is TRBJ2-1; a possible D gene is TRBD2 (6 bases). From germline, CDR1 is SGHAT and CDR2 FQNNGV. This CDR3 comprises 13 residues. V was pared by 0 bases and J by 12 bases, with 12 bases between. The CDR3 coding sequence is TGTGCCAGCAGCTTAGAACGGGGGAACCGGCAGTTCTTC. This encodes CASSLERGNRQFF.

The chain combines TRBV9 with TRBJ2-6; D might be TRBD1 (5 bases). The CDR3 is 14 residues long. The V end was cut by 3 bases, the J end by 2 bases, with 6 bases between. From germline, CDR1 is SGDLS and CDR2 YYNGEE. The DNA of the CDR3 is TGTGCCAGCAGCGAGACAGCTGGGGCCAACGTCCTGACTTTC. It specifies CASSETAGANVLTF.

This chain uses TRBV7-8 with TRBJ2-1; 7 bases align to TRBD1. The CDR3 contains 15 residues. The J segment lost 3 bases and the V segment lost 2 bases, leaving 4 bases of the junction unmatched. Germline values: CDR1 SGHVS, CDR2 FQNEAQ. CDR3 sequence (DNA): TGTGCCAGCAGCTTATTGGACAGGTTCTACAATGAGCAGTTCTTC. Amino acids: CASSLLDRFYNEQFF. The whole variable domain, remainder taken from reference TRBV7-8 and TRBJ2-1, is GAGVSQSPRYKVAKRGQDVALRCDPISGHVSLFWYQQALGQGPEFLTYFQNEAQLDKSGLPSDRFFAERPEGSVSTLKIQRTQQEDSAVYLCASSLLDRFYNEQFFGPGTRLTVL.

This clone was observed a single time. J is TRBJ1-1 and V is TRBV28; 7 nucleotides line up with TRBD1. The CDR3 contains 15 residues. Germline V lookup: CDR1 MDHEN, CDR2 SYDVKM. J was trimmed by 4 bases and V by 3 bases; bases with no gene match: 8. CDR3 bases: TGTGCCAGCAGTTTTGTAGGGTCAGGGGGCACTGAAGCTTTCTTT. Its protein is CASSFVGSGGTEAFF.

This chain joins TRBV6-6 and TRBJ1-5; D unresolved. CDR1 is MNHNY, CDR2 SVGAGI, per germline (reference sequence). V was shortened by 6 bases and J by 10 bases, with 19 bases between the two germline ends. The CDR3 consists of 14 residues. CDR3 coding DNA: TGTGCCAGCAGCTCTAAGGAACGGCTAGTTCCCCAGCATTTT. This codes for CASSSKERLVPQHF.

The chain is built from TRBV6-1 and TRBJ1-4; 7 nucleotides match TRBD1. V was clipped by 2 bases and J by 7 bases; unmatched bases: 4. Germline V lookup: CDR1 MNHNS, CDR2 SASEGT. The CDR3 totals 14 residues. CDR3 coding DNA: TGTGCCAGCAGTGAAATGACAGGGACTGAAAAACTGTTTTTT. It specifies CASSEMTGTEKLFF.

V and J are TRBV3-1 (or the pseudogene TRBV3-2) and TRBJ2-2, with D perhaps assigned TRBD1 or TRBD2 (6 bases each). CDR1 and CDR2 from the germline V gene are LGHDT and YNNKEL (reference sequence). CDR3 size: 16 residues. Trimming left V 2 bases short and J 5 bases short, with 15 bases between. CDR3 sequence: CASSQHRQGRTGELFF. For the CDR3, the DNA is TGTGCCAGCAGCCAACATAGGCAGGGGAGGACCGGGGAGCTGTTTTTT.

This clone has just a few counts. This chain connects TRBV7-8 to TRBJ2-7; 8 bases are a match to TRBD1. Trimming at V came to 9 bases and at J to 3 bases, leaving 10 bases not matched to a gene. There are 14 residues in the CDR3. The germline V gene encodes CDR1 SGHVS and CDR2 FQNEAQ. For the CDR3, the DNA is TGTGCCAGTACCCCCCGGGACAGGAGCTACGAGCAGTACTTC. It codes for CASTPRDRSYEQYF.

The sample holds one count of this clone. V gene TRBV11-3 combines with J gene TRBJ1-4, with TRBD1 matching over 9 bases. The ends lost 7 bases at V and 8 bases at J; junction bases unmatched: 8. Germline V gives CDR1 SGHNT, CDR2 YENEEA. The CDR3 sequence is 14 residues long. This chain's CDR3 is CASKGDRAGEKLFF. CDR3 DNA: TGTGCCAGCAAGGGGGACAGGGCGGGAGAAAAACTGTTTTTT. Full variable domain (outside the CDR3, taken from reference TRBV11-3 and TRBJ1-4): EAGVVQSPRYKIIEKKQPVAFWCNPISGHNTLYWYLQNLGQGPELLIRYENEEAVDDSQLPKDRFSAERLKGVDSTLKIQPAELGDSAVYLCASKGDRAGEKLFFGSGTQLSVL.

The chain has TRBV16 and TRBJ2-7, with D perhaps given as TRBD1 or TRBD2 (6 bases each). V lost 3 bases and J 7 bases, leaving 22 bases between the germline ends. Germline CDR1 reads KGHSY; CDR2 reads FQNENV. The CDR3 is 16 residues long. CDR3 coding DNA: TGTGCCAGCAGCCACACGTCACAGGGCGCCGCGGGAGAGCAGTACTTC. Protein product: CASSHTSQGAAGEQYF. The complete variable domain, with remaining parts taken from reference TRBV16 and TRBJ2-7, reads GEEVAQTPKHLVRGEGQKAKLYCAPIKGHSYVFWYQQVLKNEFKFLISFQNENVFDETGMPKERFSAKCLPNSPCSLEIQATKLEDSAVYFCASSHTSQGAAGEQYFGPGTRLTVT.

CDR3 loop: CASVRKLTGQTTNAYEQYF. In DNA, the CDR3 is TGTGCCAGCGTCAGGAAACTAACGGGACAGACTACTAACGCCTACGAGCAGTACTTC. The chain employs TRBV2 and TRBJ2-7; TRBD1 matches at 7 bases. Germline V gene sequence: CDR1 SNHLY, CDR2 FYNNEI. The CDR3 covers 19 residues. V shed 8 bases and J 2 bases; nucleotides not matched to a gene: 24.

This chain connects TRBV19 to TRBJ1-2; D remains unclear. The CDR3 spans 13 residues. The V and J ends lost 7 bases and 8 bases respectively, with 17 bases between them. Per the germline V gene, CDR1 is LNHDA and CDR2 is SQIVND (reference sequence). CDR3 DNA: TGTGCCAGTACCGGTTCGGACGGGTGGGGCTACACCTTC. Translating it yields CASTGSDGWGYTF. Full variable domain (remainder filled in from reference TRBV19 and TRBJ1-2): DGGITQSPKYLFRKEGQNVTLSCEQNLNHDAMYWYRQDPGQGLRLIYYSQIVNDFQKGDIAEGYSVSREKKESFPLTVTSAQKNPTAFYLCASTGSDGWGYTFGSGTRLTVV.

J is TRBJ1-3 and V is TRBV12-3 or TRBV12-4; D might be TRBD1 (5 bases). The CDR3 has 13 residues. With 6 bases removed from V and 8 bases from J, the gap between germline ends came to 14 bases. CDR3 sequence (DNA): TGTGCCAGCAGCACCAGGGCGGCGGACACCATATATTTT. Protein product: CASSTRAADTIYF.

V is TRBV9 and J is TRBJ1-3; 8 nucleotides align to TRBD1. Germline-derived CDR1 and CDR2 are SGDLS and YYNGEE. The trim removed 2 bases at V and 3 bases at J, leaving 4 bases unmatched. The CDR3 runs to 15 residues. The CDR3, as DNA: TGTGCCAGCAGCGTGCATACAGGGGGTGGAAACACCATATATTTT. Residues: CASSVHTGGGNTIYF.

The V and J genes are TRBV3-1 (or the pseudogene TRBV3-2) and TRBJ2-2; maybe TRBD1 (5 bases). This CDR3 region has 17 residues. V lost 1 base, J lost 5 bases, and 17 bases lay in between. Per germline, CDR1 LGHDT and CDR2 YNNKEL (reference sequence). The CDR3 DNA sequence: TGTGCCAGCAGCCAAGGGCTAGGCAGGGATAAGACCGGGGAGCTGTTTTTT. It codes for CASSQGLGRDKTGELFF.

This chain connects TRBV5-1 to TRBJ1-5, with unresolved D. Germline V gene data show CDR1 as SGHRS and CDR2 as YFSETQ. This CDR3 comprises 14 residues. Trimming shortened V by 0 bases and J by 3 bases, and 7 bases separated the two germline ends. This CDR3 reads CASSLDGTNQPQHF. CDR3 coding DNA: TGCGCCAGCAGCTTGGATGGTACCAATCAGCCCCAGCATTTT.

The V gene is TRBV5-4, the J gene TRBJ1-4; a possible D gene is TRBD1 (6 bases). Trimming took 0 bases from V and 4 from J, leaving 7 bases between them. The CDR3 runs 14 residues. Germline CDR1 reads SGHNT; CDR2 reads YYREEE (reference sequence). In DNA form, the CDR3 reads TGTGCCAGCAGCTTGGGAGGGGGTAATGAAAAACTGTTTTTT. Translation: CASSLGGGNEKLFF.

This rearrangement joins TRBV11-3 to TRBJ2-3; D is perhaps TRBD2 (7 bases). Trimming removed 8 bases from V and 4 bases from J, with 19 bases in between. This CDR3 contains 15 residues. CDR1 is SGHNT and CDR2 is YENEEA in the germline V gene. The CDR3: CASGGAGAYPDTQYF. Here the CDR3 DNA reads TGTGCCAGCGGGGGGGCGGGGGCCTACCCAGATACGCAGTATTTT.

The chain recombines TRBV6-5 with TRBJ1-2; D not certain. The germline V gene encodes CDR1 MNHEY and CDR2 SVGAGI. V was shortened by 0 bases and J by 6 bases, with 11 bases between the two germline ends. This CDR3 region has 14 residues. This chain's CDR3 is CASSYSDLRDGYTF. CDR3 nucleotides: TGTGCCAGCAGTTACTCCGACCTAAGGGATGGCTACACCTTC.

This clone was seen a handful of times. In nucleotides, the CDR3 is TGTGCCAGCAGTCGTTCCGGGGGGAATGAGCAGTTCTTC. Residues: CASSRSGGNEQFF. The rearrangement links TRBV6-2 or TRBV6-3 to TRBJ2-1, with 7 bases identical to TRBD2. The CDR3 totals 13 residues. V was clipped by 5 bases and J by 7 bases; unmatched bases: 5. CDR1 is MNHEY and CDR2 is SVGEGT in the germline V gene.

The chain carries TRBV12-3 or TRBV12-4 and TRBJ1-1; D possibly corresponds to TRBD1 (5 bases). V was pared by 0 bases and J by 11 bases, with 13 bases between. The CDR3 consists of 13 residues. CDR3 nucleotides: TGTGCCAGCAGTTTAGCGCACGGGGCGGGTGCTTTCTTT. Translation: CASSLAHGAGAFF.